Following are 18 T cell receptor beta chains from one sample sequenced in a study of blood T cell repertoires in COVID-19. Only in-frame clones appear in the TCRdb table, and some are missing; sequencing was by immunoSEQ multiplex PCR. The sample carries 70,000 or so clones, about nine tenths recorded once. Sequenced input: peripheral blood. These receptors were obtained from a man between 65 and 79 years old with active or convalescent COVID-19.

This sequence joins TRBV10-3 and TRBJ2-2; 8 bases match TRBD1. V lost 6 bases and J lost 6; bases outside the gene matches: 12. CDR3 size: 16 residues. The V gene's germline CDR1 is ENHRY and CDR2 SYGVKD. The CDR3 DNA reads as TGTGCCATCAGAGACGGGACAGGCCTCGCATCCGGGGAGCTGTTTTTT. As protein: CAIRDGTGLASGELFF.

On this clone itself: Other DNA sequences of this sample code for an identical CDR3. The chain has TRBV10-3 and TRBJ2-1; 8 bases are a match to TRBD2. Germline loops: CDR1 ENHRY, CDR2 SYGVKD. The CDR3 runs 16 residues. J was trimmed by 0 bases and V by 4 bases; bases with no gene match: 5. The CDR3 region has the DNA TGTGCCATCAGTGGAACTAGCGGTTCCTCCTACAATGAGCAGTTCTTC. Translated: CAISGTSGSSYNEQFF.

The V call is TRBV5-4, the J call TRBJ2-7, with TRBD1 matching 7 bases. After removal of 4 bases from V and 3 bases from J, the junction contained 10 bases not matched to a gene. The CDR3 runs to 15 residues. Germline values: CDR1 SGHNT, CDR2 YYREEE (reference sequence). This CDR3 reads CASSPGTELSYEQYF. In DNA, the CDR3 is TGTGCCAGCAGCCCCGGGACAGAATTGAGCTACGAGCAGTACTTC.

This chain connects TRBV28 to TRBJ1-3; tentative D call: TRBD1 (6 bases). The CDR3 is 17 residues long. Germline values: CDR1 MDHEN, CDR2 SYDVKM. V shed 3 bases and J shed 0 bases, with 15 bases lying between them. This chain's CDR3 is CASSLLGGALSGNTIYF. The CDR3 DNA reads TGTGCCAGCAGTTTGCTAGGGGGGGCTCTCTCTGGAAACACCATATATTTT.

The chain combines TRBV13 with TRBJ1-1; D call uncertain. V lost 4 bases and J 0 bases, leaving 6 bases between the germline ends. The germline gives CDR1 PRHDT, CDR2 FYEKMQ (reference sequence). This CDR3 has 13 amino acids. The CDR3 region is CASSSTLNTEAFF. The CDR3, as DNA: TGTGCCAGCAGCTCCACTCTGAACACTGAAGCTTTCTTT. Full variable domain (rest looked up from reference TRBV13 and TRBJ1-1): AAGVIQSPRHLIKEKRETATLKCYPIPRHDTVYWYQQGPGQDPQFLISFYEKMQSDKGSIPDRFSAQQFSDYHSELNMSSLELGDSALYFCASSSTLNTEAFFGQGTRLTVV.

The chain couples TRBV6-5 to TRBJ1-2; TRBD1 agrees at 9 bases. This CDR3 is built from 13 residues. CDR1 and CDR2 from the germline V gene are MNHEY and SVGAGI. J lost 3 bases, V lost 7 bases, and 3 bases had no gene match. CDR3 protein: CASKGQGDYGYTF. The CDR3 DNA follows: TGTGCCAGCAAGGGACAGGGAGACTATGGCTACACCTTC.

Only a few counts were recorded for this clone. A junction end diverges from the germline sequence, so it may reflect a read error. The chain is built from TRBV3-1 (or the pseudogene TRBV3-2) and TRBJ2-7, with no clear D. The CDR3 totals 12 residues. Germline values: CDR1 LGHDT, CDR2 YNNKEL (reference sequence). The CDR3 protein is CASSQGPGDRLF. The DNA for the CDR3 is TGTGCCAGCAGCCAAGGCCCAGGTGACCGTCTCTTC.

This clone is termed medium-sized. The chain has TRBV12-3 or TRBV12-4 and TRBJ1-3; D remains unclear. The CDR3 extends over 12 amino acids. V shed 3 bases and J shed 8 bases, with 8 bases lying between them. The CDR3 spells CASSFIGDTIYF. CDR3 in DNA: TGTGCCAGCAGTTTTATAGGAGACACCATATATTTT.

The V call is TRBV7-8, the J call TRBJ1-4, with 7 bases that match TRBD1. This CDR3 has 15 amino acids. Trimming at V came to 0 bases and at J to 8 bases, leaving 6 bases not matched to a gene. Germline CDR1 is SGHVS and CDR2 is FQNEAQ. CDR3 DNA sequence: TGTGCCAGCAGCTTAGCGCGGACAGGCGAGGAAAAACTGTTTTTT. Translation: CASSLARTGEEKLFF.

The V call is TRBV15, the J call TRBJ2-7; 10 positions match TRBD1. The trim removed 1 base at V and 4 bases at J, leaving 4 bases unmatched. The CDR3 consists of 15 residues. Germline CDR1 and CDR2: LNHNV and YYDKDF (reference sequence). In nucleotides, the CDR3 is TGTGCCACCAGCAGAGTGGGGACAGGGGATTACGAGCAGTACTTC. Protein product: CATSRVGTGDYEQYF.

The genes are TRBV29-1 and TRBJ2-1; tentative D call: TRBD1 (6 bases). CDR1 is SQVTM, CDR2 ANQGSEA, per germline. The CDR3 length is 14 residues. Trimming left V 4 bases short and J 2 bases short, with 12 bases between. CDR3 coding DNA: TGCAGCGTTGTGTGGGGGCTAACCTACAATGAGCAGTTCTTC. This codes for CSVVWGLTYNEQFF.

This clone appeared a few times. The chain couples TRBV7-2 to TRBJ2-7, with 8 positions matching TRBD2. After removal of 3 bases from V and 2 bases from J, the junction contained 3 bases not matched to a gene. The germline V gene encodes CDR1 SGHTA and CDR2 FQGNSA. The CDR3 runs 14 residues. The DNA for the CDR3 is TGTGCCAGCAGCTTGGGGCGGGGGGCCTACGAGCAGTACTTC. Translating gives CASSLGRGAYEQYF. The full variable domain, completed using reference TRBV7-2 and TRBJ2-7, is GAGVSQSPSNKVTEKGKDVELRCDPISGHTALYWYRQSLGQGLEFLIYFQGNSAPDKSGLPSDRFSAERTGGSVSTLTIQRTQQEDSAVYLCASSLGRGAYEQYFGPGTRLTVT.

The CDR3 nucleotides are TGTGCCAGCAGCCAAGCTGGGCTTAGCACAGATACGCAGTATTTT. Protein: CASSQAGLSTDTQYF. This rearrangement joins TRBV4-2 to TRBJ2-3; unclear D gene. Germline assignment: CDR1 LGHNA and CDR2 YNFKEQ. Trimming stripped 1 base from V and 0 bases from J, with 8 bases between. This CDR3 contains 15 residues.

CDR3 residues: CASSFDRQGNTEAFF. The DNA of the CDR3 is TGTGCCAGCAGCTTCGACCGACAGGGGAACACTGAAGCTTTCTTT. V is TRBV5-4 and J is TRBJ1-1; TRBD1 aligns across 7 bases. J was trimmed by 1 base and V by 2 bases; bases with no gene match: 5. This CDR3 region has 15 residues. Germline CDR1 reads SGHNT; CDR2 reads YYREEE (reference sequence).

This chain connects TRBV30 to TRBJ2-2; D uncertain. The CDR3 extends over 13 amino acids. From germline, CDR1 is GTSNPN and CDR2 SVGIG (reference sequence). The V and J ends lost 0 bases and 6 bases respectively, with 8 bases between them. CDR3 sequence (DNA): TGTGCCTGGAGTGTAATAGTAGCCGGGGAGCTGTTTTTT. Amino acid sequence: CAWSVIVAGELFF.

The chain links TRBV6-5 to TRBJ1-2, with D unresolved. V was trimmed by 6 bases and J by 2 bases, leaving 10 bases between them. The CDR3 sequence is 13 residues long. Per germline, CDR1 MNHEY and CDR2 SVGAGI. The CDR3 loop is CASRDPGNYGYTF. Written as DNA, the CDR3 is TGTGCCAGCAGAGACCCGGGGAACTATGGCTACACCTTC.

The rearrangement links TRBV27 to TRBJ1-5, with 10 positions matching TRBD1. Germline loops: CDR1 MNHEY, CDR2 SMNVEV (reference sequence). Trimming cost V 2 bases and J 5 bases; bases outside gene matches: 3. The CDR3 has 15 amino acids. The CDR3 is CASSLIGTGDQPQHF. The CDR3 region has the DNA TGTGCCAGCAGTTTAATTGGGACAGGGGATCAGCCCCAGCATTTT.

This sequence joins TRBV2 and TRBJ2-7; maybe TRBD2 (6 bases). The V end lost 7 bases, the J end lost 0 bases, and 13 bases lay between the germline ends. The germline CDR1 and CDR2 sequences are SNHLY and FYNNEI. This CDR3 spans 14 amino acids. The CDR3 loop reads CASMWEAISYEQYF. The CDR3 coding sequence is TGTGCCAGCATGTGGGAGGCTATCTCCTACGAGCAGTACTTC.